The 24 T cell receptor beta chains listed next were all sequenced from one sample in a study of response to subunit inactivated influenza vaccine. Each CDR3 protein gets one entry after TCRdb re-called the RT-PCR reads with MiXCR. The sample has roughly 760,000 distinct CDR3 sequences, over 20% seen once. Sequencing used PBMCs from blood, obtained approximately 5 days after vaccination. The source is a man aged 50 to 59 who received an inactivated influenza vaccine.

Only a few counts were recorded for this clonotype. This rearrangement joins TRBV12-3 or TRBV12-4 to TRBJ2-5; 13 positions match TRBD2. The CDR3 has 15 residues. V lost 6 bases and J lost 2; bases outside the gene matches: 3. The CDR3 region has the DNA TGTGCCAGCAGCCGGACTAGCGGGAGTCAAGAGACCCAGTACTTC. It encodes CASSRTSGSQETQYF.

The rearrangement joins TRBV3-1 to TRBJ1-2, with D possibly matching TRBD1 (6 bases). Germline loops: CDR1 LGHDT, CDR2 YNNKEL (reference sequence). The CDR3 is made up of 14 amino acids. Trimming removed 6 bases at V and 6 bases at J, with 17 bases between. The CDR3 DNA is TGTGCCAGCAGGCAGAGCGGGGGGCATGATGGCTACACCTTC. Translating it yields CASRQSGGHDGYTF.

This clonotype turned up a few times. The chain uses TRBV9 and TRBJ2-1, with 9 nucleotides matching TRBD2. Germline-derived CDR1 and CDR2 are SGDLS and YYNGEE. CDR3 size: 14 residues. The V and J ends lost 4 bases and 8 bases, in that order; junction bases with no gene match: 7. CDR3 residues: CASSLLAGLDEQFF. As DNA, the CDR3 is TGTGCCAGCAGCTTACTAGCGGGCCTAGATGAGCAGTTCTTC.

This sequence joins TRBV10-3 and TRBJ2-1, with D perhaps TRBD2 (6 bases). CDR1 and CDR2 (germline): ENHRY, SYGVKD. Trimming stripped 3 bases from V and 6 bases from J, with 12 bases between. This CDR3 region has 14 residues. The DNA for the CDR3 is TGTGCCATCAGTGAATCAAAGGGACTCAATGAGCAGTTCTTC. Amino acids: CAISESKGLNEQFF.

The CDR3 region is CASRVGQGNQPQHF. The CDR3 nucleotides read TGTGCCAGCAGAGTGGGACAGGGGAATCAGCCCCAGCATTTT. The rearrangement links TRBV27 to TRBJ1-5; 10 bases fit TRBD1. CDR1 and CDR2 (germline): MNHEY, SMNVEV (reference sequence). The CDR3 spans 14 residues. Trimming at V came to 6 bases and at J to 4 bases, leaving 3 bases not matched to a gene.

The chain joins TRBV24-1 to TRBJ2-2, with 9 nucleotides matching TRBD2. The V gene end was trimmed by 3 bases and the J gene end by 6 bases; junction bases not matched to a gene: 4. The CDR3 spans 15 residues. The germline CDR1 and CDR2 sequences are KGHDR and SFDVKD. The CDR3 reads CATSDLAGRAGELFF. The CDR3 DNA sequence: TGTGCCACCAGTGATCTAGCGGGACGGGCCGGGGAGCTGTTTTTT.

This clonotype was detected a few times. One end of the junction varies from germline; a read error may be responsible. V is TRBV7-3 and J is TRBJ2-1; a weak D match, TRBD2 (7 bases). The CDR3 is 14 residues long. Germline V CDR1 and CDR2: SGHTA, FQGTGA. The CDR3 sequence: CASSLTSDRNEQFF. The CDR3 nucleotides read TGTGCCAGCAGTTTAACTAGCGACAGGAATGAGCAGTTCTTC.

The table lists this clonotype with a few counts. The V call is TRBV3-1, the J call TRBJ1-3; D is ambiguous. The CDR3 length is 17 residues. The germline V gene encodes CDR1 LGHDT and CDR2 YNNKEL (reference sequence). The germline V and J ends were trimmed by 0 bases and 0 bases, with 12 bases remaining between them. This chain's CDR3 is CASSQDSLALSGNTIYF. The CDR3 DNA follows: TGTGCCAGCAGCCAAGATAGTCTCGCCCTCTCTGGAAACACCATATATTTT.

This clonotype was seen a few times. V gene TRBV29-1 combines with J gene TRBJ2-1; TRBD2 matches at 7 bases. From germline, CDR1 is SQVTM and CDR2 ANQGSEA. The ends lost 7 bases at V and 7 bases at J; junction bases unmatched: 1. CDR3 length equals 10 residues. CDR3 sequence (DNA): TGCAGCGACGGGGGGAATGAGCAGTTCTTC. As protein: CSDGGNEQFF.

The chain carries TRBV12-3 or TRBV12-4 and TRBJ2-5; 9 bases agree with TRBD1. J lost 4 bases, V lost 7 bases, and 10 bases had no gene match. The CDR3 runs 15 residues. CDR3 in amino acids: CASTLTGGGRETQYF. The CDR3 nucleotides read TGTGCCAGCACGCTCACAGGGGGCGGCAGAGAGACCCAGTACTTC.

This clonotype was seen at least ten times. This sequence joins TRBV29-1 and TRBJ1-6, with 7 bases identical to TRBD1. CDR1 is SQVTM and CDR2 is ANQGSEA in the germline V gene. V shed 6 bases and J 6 bases; nucleotides not matched to a gene: 5. CDR3 length: 13 amino acids. This CDR3 reads CSVRTGFNSPLHF. The CDR3 nucleotides are TGCAGCGTCCGGACAGGTTTTAATTCACCCCTCCACTTT. Combining the CDR3 with reference TRBV29-1 and TRBJ1-6 gives the whole variable domain SAVISQKPSRDICQRGTSLTIQCQVDSQVTMMFWYRQQPGQSLTLIATANQGSEATYESGFVIDKFPISRPNLTFSTLTVSNMSPEDSSIYLCSVRTGFNSPLHFGNGTRLTVT.

This clonotype has a handful of counts. The chain recombines TRBV19 with TRBJ2-7, with TRBD1 matching 7 bases. The V gene end was trimmed by 5 bases and the J gene end by 2 bases; junction bases not matched to a gene: 6. The CDR3 runs to 14 residues. Germline V gene lookup returns CDR1 LNHDA and CDR2 SQIVND (reference sequence). The CDR3 loop is CASSAGQDTYEQYF. The CDR3 DNA reads TGTGCCAGTAGTGCCGGACAGGATACCTACGAGCAGTACTTC. The variable domain in full, completed from reference TRBV19 and TRBJ2-7, reads DGGITQSPKYLFRKEGQNVTLSCEQNLNHDAMYWYRQDPGQGLRLIYYSQIVNDFQKGDIAEGYSVSREKKESFPLTVTSAQKNPTAFYLCASSAGQDTYEQYFGPGTRLTVT.

This clonotype was counted between two and nine times. The chain is built from TRBV20-1 and TRBJ2-7; 12 bases map to TRBD2. CDR1 is DFQATT, CDR2 SNEGSKA, per germline (reference sequence). With V trimmed by 2 bases and J by 0 bases, 8 bases remained unmatched. This CDR3 is built from 17 residues. The CDR3 protein is CSARRPSGGADSYEQYF. CDR3 in DNA: TGCAGTGCTAGAAGACCTAGCGGGGGGGCTGACTCCTACGAGCAGTACTTC.

The chain combines TRBV20-1 with TRBJ2-5; 10 bases line up with TRBD1. The CDR3 is 15 residues long. The germline V gene encodes CDR1 DFQATT and CDR2 SNEGSKA (reference sequence). Trimming removed 6 bases from V and 3 bases from J; junction bases left unmatched: 10. CDR3: CSAPSRDRGKETQYF. CDR3 nucleotides: TGCAGTGCCCCAAGCCGGGACAGGGGTAAAGAGACCCAGTACTTC.

This clonotype occurred a few times. This chain links TRBV5-1 with TRBJ1-6, with 8 bases that match TRBD1. The CDR3 loop spans 14 amino acids. From germline, CDR1 is SGHRS and CDR2 YFSETQ. J lost 10 bases, V lost 4 bases, and 7 bases had no gene match. The chain's CDR3 is CASSPDRVSSPLHF. The CDR3 DNA is TGCGCCAGCAGCCCGGACAGGGTATCCTCACCCCTCCACTTT.

The chain joins TRBV29-1 to TRBJ2-3, with 8 bases lining up with TRBD1. This CDR3 region has 14 residues. Trimming cost V 6 bases and J 1 base; bases outside gene matches: 6. Germline CDR1 reads SQVTM; CDR2 reads ANQGSEA. The CDR3 loop reads CSVDPGQGTDTQYF. The CDR3 nucleotides read TGCAGCGTGGATCCGGGACAGGGCACAGATACGCAGTATTTT.

The chain is built from TRBV18 and TRBJ2-4; TRBD2 aligns across 8 bases. CDR3 length: 17 residues. Germline trimming cut 0 bases from V and 0 bases from J; bases unmatched to any gene: 4. From germline, CDR1 is KGHSH and CDR2 LQKENI. In nucleotides, the CDR3 is TGTGCCAGCTCACCACCGGGCAGCGGGAGAGCCAAAAACATTCAGTACTTC. Translating gives CASSPPGSGRAKNIQYF.

The gene calls are TRBV6-5 and TRBJ1-1, with D hard to call. The CDR3 totals 11 residues. The germline V and J ends were trimmed by 8 bases and 10 bases, with 14 bases remaining between them. Germline V gene data show CDR1 as MNHEY and CDR2 as SVGAGI. The CDR3, as DNA: TGTGCCAGCTGGTCGGGCCGGGGAGCTTTCTTT. This gives the protein CASWSGRGAFF.

This rearrangement joins TRBV20-1 to TRBJ2-1; 10 nucleotides match TRBD2. V trimming: 0 bases; J trimming: 3 bases; junction bases outside the gene matches: 8. The germline CDR1 and CDR2 sequences are DFQATT and SNEGSKA (reference sequence). The CDR3 is made up of 17 amino acids. The CDR3 loop reads CSARESGASGSYNEQFF. The DNA for the CDR3 is TGCAGTGCTAGAGAATCAGGGGCTAGCGGGAGCTACAATGAGCAGTTCTTC.

The gene calls are TRBV6-1 and TRBJ2-5; 8 nucleotides match TRBD1. Germline CDR1 is MNHNS and CDR2 is SASEGT. J lost 5 bases, V lost 6 bases, and 11 bases had no gene match. The CDR3 sequence is 15 residues long. Written as DNA, the CDR3 is TGTGCCAGCAGCAAAGCGGACAGGGTGTCGGAGACCCAGTACTTC. Protein: CASSKADRVSETQYF.

The chain combines TRBV5-1 with TRBJ2-5; 9 bases are a match to TRBD2. V shed 4 bases, J shed 5 bases, and the junction held 9 bases outside the gene matches. The CDR3 has 15 amino acids. Germline values: CDR1 SGHRS, CDR2 YFSETQ. This CDR3 reads CASSPTIAGVETQYF. The CDR3 nucleotides are TGCGCCAGCAGCCCCACTATAGCGGGAGTCGAGACCCAGTACTTC.

This sequence joins TRBV27 and TRBJ2-7; tentatively, D is TRBD1 or TRBD2 (5 bases each). The CDR3 length is 16 residues. V was trimmed by 3 bases and J by 0 bases, leaving 15 bases between them. Germline V lookup: CDR1 MNHEY, CDR2 SMNVEV (reference sequence). DNA of the CDR3: TGTGCCAGCAGTTTTTTGGGTGGGGGAACCTCCTACGAGCAGTACTTC. Translating gives CASSFLGGGTSYEQYF.

This clonotype showed up just once. The chain links TRBV7-9 to TRBJ2-1; 14 bases agree with TRBD2. CDR3 length: 15 residues. The V gene's germline CDR1 is SEHNR and CDR2 FQNEAQ (reference sequence). Trimming at V came to 4 bases and at J to 13 bases, leaving 9 bases not matched to a gene. CDR3 DNA sequence: TGTGCCAGCAGCTCCAGCGGGACTAGCGGGAGTAAACAGTTCTTC. It encodes CASSSSGTSGSKQFF.

V gene TRBV20-1 combines with J gene TRBJ2-1; 15 nucleotides match TRBD2. There are 14 residues in the CDR3. Germline V gives CDR1 DFQATT, CDR2 SNEGSKA (reference sequence). V lost 4 bases, J lost 10 bases, and 5 bases stayed unmatched. CDR3 sequence reads: CSATGTSGGLEQFF. The CDR3 DNA reads TGCAGTGCTACCGGGACTAGCGGGGGGTTAGAGCAGTTCTTC.